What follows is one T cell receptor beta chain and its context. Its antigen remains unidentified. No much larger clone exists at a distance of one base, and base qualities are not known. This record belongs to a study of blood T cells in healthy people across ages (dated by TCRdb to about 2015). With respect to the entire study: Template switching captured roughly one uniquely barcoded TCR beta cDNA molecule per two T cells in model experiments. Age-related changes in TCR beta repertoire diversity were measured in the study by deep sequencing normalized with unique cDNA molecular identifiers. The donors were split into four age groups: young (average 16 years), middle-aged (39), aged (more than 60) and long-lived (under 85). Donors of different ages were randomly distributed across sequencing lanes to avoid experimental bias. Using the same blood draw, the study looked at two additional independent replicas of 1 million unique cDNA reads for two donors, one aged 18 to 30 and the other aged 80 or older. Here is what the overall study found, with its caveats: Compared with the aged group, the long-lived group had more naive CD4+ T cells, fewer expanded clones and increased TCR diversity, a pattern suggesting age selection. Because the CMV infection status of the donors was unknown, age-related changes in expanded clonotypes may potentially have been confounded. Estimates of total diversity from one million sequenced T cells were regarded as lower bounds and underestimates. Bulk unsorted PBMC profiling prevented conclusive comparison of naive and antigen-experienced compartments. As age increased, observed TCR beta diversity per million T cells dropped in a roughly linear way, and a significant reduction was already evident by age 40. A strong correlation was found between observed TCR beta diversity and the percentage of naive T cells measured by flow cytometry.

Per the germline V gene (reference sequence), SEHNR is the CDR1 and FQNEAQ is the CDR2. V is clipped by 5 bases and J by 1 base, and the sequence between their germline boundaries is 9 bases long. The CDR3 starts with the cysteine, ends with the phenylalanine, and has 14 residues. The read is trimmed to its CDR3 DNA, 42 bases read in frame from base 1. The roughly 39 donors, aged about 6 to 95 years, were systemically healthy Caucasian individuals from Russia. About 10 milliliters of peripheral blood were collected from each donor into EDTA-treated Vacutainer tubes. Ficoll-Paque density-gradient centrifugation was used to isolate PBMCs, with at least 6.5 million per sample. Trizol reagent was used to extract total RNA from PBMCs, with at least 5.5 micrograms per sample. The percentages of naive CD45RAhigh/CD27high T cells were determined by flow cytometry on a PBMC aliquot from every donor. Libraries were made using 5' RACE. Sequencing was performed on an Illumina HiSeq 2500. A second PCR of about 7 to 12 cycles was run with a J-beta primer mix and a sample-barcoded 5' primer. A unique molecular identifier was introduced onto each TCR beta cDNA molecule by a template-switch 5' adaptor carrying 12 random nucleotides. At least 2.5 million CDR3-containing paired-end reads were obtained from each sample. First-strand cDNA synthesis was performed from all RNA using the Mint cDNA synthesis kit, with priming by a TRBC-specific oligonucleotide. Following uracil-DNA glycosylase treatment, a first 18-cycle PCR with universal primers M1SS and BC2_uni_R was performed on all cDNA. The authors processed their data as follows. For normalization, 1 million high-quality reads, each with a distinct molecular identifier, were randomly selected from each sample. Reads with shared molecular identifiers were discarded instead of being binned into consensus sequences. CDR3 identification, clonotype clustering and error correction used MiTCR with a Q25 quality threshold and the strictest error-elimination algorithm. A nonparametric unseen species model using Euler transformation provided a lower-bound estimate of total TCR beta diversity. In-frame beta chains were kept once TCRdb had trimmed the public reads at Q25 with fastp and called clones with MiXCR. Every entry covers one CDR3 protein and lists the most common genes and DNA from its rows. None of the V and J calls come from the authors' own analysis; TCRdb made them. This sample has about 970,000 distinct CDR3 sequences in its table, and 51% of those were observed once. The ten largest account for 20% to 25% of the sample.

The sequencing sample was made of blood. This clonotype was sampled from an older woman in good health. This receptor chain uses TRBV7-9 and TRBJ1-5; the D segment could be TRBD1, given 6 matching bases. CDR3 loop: CASSPQGSNQPQHF. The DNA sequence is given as TGTGCCAGCAGCCCACAGGGAAGCAATCAGCCCCAGCATTTT. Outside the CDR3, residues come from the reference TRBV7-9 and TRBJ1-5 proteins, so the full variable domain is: DTGVSQNPRHKITKRGQNVTFRCDPISEHNRLYWYRQTLGQGPEFLTYFQNEAQLEKSRLLSDRFSAERPKGSFSTLEIQRTEQGDSAMYLCASSPQGSNQPQHFGDGTRLSIL.